This record concerns one T cell receptor (beta chain) sequence. Its cognate antigen is unknown. The source of the sample is a study of CD8 T cells in Susac syndrome. Points from the study as a whole: It was acknowledged in the study that the number of individuals who were included in its TCR sequencing and HLA analysis was relatively small.

The RNA, about 0.5 to 1 ug, was put through reverse transcription using random hexamers. The method of amplification for TCR beta CDR3 was immunoSEQ multiplex PCR, covering 54 Vbeta and 13 Jbeta. TCRdb reprocessed the immunoSEQ multiplex PCR reads with MiXCR, giving one entry per CDR3 protein. The sample carries some 76,000 distinct CDR3 sequences, around 90% recorded once. The sequenced target, TCR beta, came from blood CD8+ and CD4+ T cells. The CD8+ and CD4+ T cells were negatively isolated, with the TEMRA cells enriched by FACS. The CDR3 is made up of 16 amino acids. Germline trimming cut 5 bases from V and 2 bases from J; bases unmatched to any gene: 9. CDR1 LNHDA and CDR2 SQIVND come from the germline V gene (reference sequence).

This TCR was recovered from a human donor with multiple sclerosis. This sequence joins TRBV19 and TRBJ2-4; TRBD1 agrees at 7 bases. The sequenced sample was CD8+ T cells from PBMCs. The CDR3 bases are TGTGCCAGTAGTCCGAGGGCAAGGGGGCCCAAAAACATTCAGTACTTC. As protein: CASSPRARGPKNIQYF. Combining the CDR3 with reference TRBV19 and TRBJ2-4 gives the whole variable domain DGGITQSPKYLFRKEGQNVTLSCEQNLNHDAMYWYRQDPGQGLRLIYYSQIVNDFQKGDIAEGYSVSREKKESFPLTVTSAQKNPTAFYLCASSPRARGPKNIQYFGAGTRLSVL.